A single sample is the source of the 12 T cell receptor beta chains below, sequenced in a study of blood T cell repertoires in COVID-19. Profiled with immunoSEQ multiplex PCR; TCRdb holds only in-frame clones, not every one. Altogether more than 70,000 clones are present, roughly 80% being singletons, with the ten largest covering 25% to 30%. Sequences were obtained from peripheral blood. The receptors originated from a human donor in a cohort sampled during active COVID-19.

Written as DNA, the CDR3 is TGTGCCAGCAGGCCTATGACAGGGGTTGGAAACACCATATATTTT. It yields the protein CASRPMTGVGNTIYF. This chain uses TRBV2 with TRBJ1-3, with 8 nucleotides matching TRBD1. The CDR3 is made up of 15 amino acids. V was clipped by 6 bases and J by 3 bases; unmatched bases: 7. In germline, CDR1 is SNHLY, CDR2 FYNNEI.

The V and J genes are TRBV19 and TRBJ2-3, with TRBD1 matching 7 bases. The CDR3 covers 16 residues. Germline V CDR1 and CDR2: LNHDA, SQIVND (reference sequence). The J segment lost 1 base and the V segment lost 0 bases, leaving 4 bases of the junction unmatched. CDR3 residues: CASSIDLGQGTDTQYF. For the CDR3, the DNA is TGTGCCAGTAGTATAGATCTTGGACAGGGCACAGATACGCAGTATTTT.

The chain couples TRBV6-6 to TRBJ2-5; 9 bases line up with TRBD1. This CDR3 is built from 15 residues. The junction had 6 bases not matched to a gene; V was cut back by 2 bases and J by 5 bases. Germline V lookup: CDR1 MNHNY, CDR2 SVGAGI (reference sequence). The CDR3 reads CASSYPGQGGETQYF. The CDR3 DNA follows: TGTGCCAGCAGTTACCCGGGACAGGGAGGCGAGACCCAGTACTTC.

The chain has TRBV6-5 and TRBJ2-7, with a tentative D call TRBD2 (6 bases). CDR1 and CDR2 (germline): MNHEY, SVGAGI. V shed 6 bases and J shed 7 bases, with 16 bases lying between them. The length of the CDR3 is 13 residues. The CDR3 reads CASRGQSGREQYF. CDR3 nucleotide sequence: TGTGCCAGCAGAGGGCAGTCGGGGAGGGAGCAGTACTTC.

This chain uses TRBV3-1 (or the pseudogene TRBV3-2) with TRBJ2-3; TRBD1 agrees at 8 bases. V was pared by 2 bases and J by 7 bases, with 11 bases of the junction left unmatched. Germline-derived CDR1 and CDR2 are LGHDT and YNNKEL (reference sequence). The CDR3 consists of 16 residues. CDR3 protein: CASSQLAGGGRNTQYF. The CDR3, as DNA: TGTGCCAGCAGCCAACTCGCAGGGGGCGGGCGGAATACGCAGTATTTT.

V gene TRBV5-1 combines with J gene TRBJ2-3; 8 positions match TRBD2. The V gene's germline CDR1 is SGHRS and CDR2 YFSETQ. The CDR3 extends over 17 amino acids. With V trimmed by 0 bases and J by 1 base, 7 bases remained unmatched. CDR3 residues: CASSLEFAGGGTDTQYF. CDR3 bases: TGCGCCAGCAGCTTGGAGTTTGCGGGGGGAGGCACAGATACGCAGTATTTT.

The chain links TRBV18 to TRBJ1-2, with 8 bases matching TRBD1. The CDR3 loop spans 14 amino acids. V dropped 3 bases and J dropped 7; count of bases not matched to a gene: 7. Germline assignment: CDR1 KGHSH and CDR2 LQKENI. The CDR3 reads CASSPDREGFGYTF. In DNA, the CDR3 is TGTGCCAGCTCACCGGACAGGGAGGGTTTTGGCTACACCTTC.

V and J are TRBV2 and TRBJ2-3; 11 bases match TRBD2. The CDR3 is 17 residues long. Germline values: CDR1 SNHLY, CDR2 FYNNEI. The V segment lost 2 bases and the J segment 2 bases; nucleotides outside the gene matches: 6. CDR3 in DNA: TGTGCCAGCAGTGAATTGGCTAGCGGGGGGCACACAGATACGCAGTATTTT. As protein: CASSELASGGHTDTQYF.

V and J are TRBV7-8 and TRBJ2-3; TRBD2 aligns across 12 bases. Germline V CDR1 and CDR2: SGHVS, FQNEAQ. CDR3 length: 18 residues. V dropped 0 bases and J dropped 2; count of bases not matched to a gene: 6. The CDR3: CASSLASTSGGTTDTQYF. The CDR3 DNA reads as TGTGCCAGCAGCTTAGCATCGACTAGCGGGGGAACCACAGATACGCAGTATTTT. Based on the CDR3 plus reference TRBV7-8 and TRBJ2-3, the full variable domain is GAGVSQSPRYKVAKRGQDVALRCDPISGHVSLFWYQQALGQGPEFLTYFQNEAQLDKSGLPSDRFFAERPEGSVSTLKIQRTQQEDSAVYLCASSLASTSGGTTDTQYFGPGTRLTVL.

As concerns this clone: Other DNA sequences from this sample encode an identical CDR3 as well. This chain links TRBV3-1 (or the pseudogene TRBV3-2) with TRBJ2-3, with TRBD1 matching over 7 bases. J gave up 3 bases and V 4 bases, and 1 base lay outside the gene matches. Germline V CDR1 and CDR2: LGHDT, YNNKEL (reference sequence). This CDR3 is built from 13 residues. CDR3 protein: CASSPTGTDTQYF. CDR3 coding DNA: TGTGCCAGCAGCCCGACAGGGACAGATACGCAGTATTTT.

The chain is built from TRBV6-6 and TRBJ2-7; 8 nucleotides align to TRBD2. V trimming: 2 bases; J trimming: 0 bases; junction bases outside the gene matches: 3. CDR1 is MNHNY and CDR2 is SVGAGI in the germline V gene (reference sequence). The CDR3 contains 15 residues. The DNA of the CDR3 is TGTGCCAGCAGTTACCGCGGGAGGAGCTCCTACGAGCAGTACTTC. This translates into CASSYRGRSSYEQYF.

This clone was picked up one time. V and J are TRBV4-2 and TRBJ2-7; 9 bases fit TRBD1. V lost 1 base and J lost 3; bases outside the gene matches: 1. CDR1 and CDR2 (germline): LGHNA, YNFKEQ. CDR3 length: 14 residues. The CDR3 coding sequence is TGTGCCAGCAGCCAAGGGGGACAGGGCTACGAGCAGTACTTC. It is translated as CASSQGGQGYEQYF.